One and the same sample provided the 23 T cell receptor beta chains below, sequenced in a study of T cell responses to AZD1222 COVID-19 vaccine. TCRdb's table, derived via immunoSEQ multiplex PCR, lists solely in-frame clones and lacks some. The sample shows around 160,000 clones, over 80% of them seen only once. The sample was peripheral blood, taken 28 days after the second AZD1222 dose. The receptors were sampled from an adult who received the AZD1222 COVID-19 vaccine.

V gene TRBV23-1 combines with J gene TRBJ2-2, with TRBD1 as a possible D gene (5 bases). TRBV23-1 is designated an ORF whose function remains uncertain. The CDR3 extends over 17 amino acids. Trimming stripped 0 bases from V and 2 bases from J, with 13 bases between. CDR3 loop: CASSQSRRGSNTGELFF. CDR3 DNA: TGCGCCAGCAGTCAATCCCGAAGGGGTAGTAACACCGGGGAGCTGTTTTTT.

This clone was counted only a few times. The genes are TRBV9 and TRBJ2-3; 7 bases are shared with TRBD2. After removal of 4 bases from V and 2 bases from J, the junction contained 10 bases not matched to a gene. This CDR3 has 16 residues. Germline V gives CDR1 SGDLS, CDR2 YYNGEE. The CDR3 bases are TGTGCCAGCAGCTTTCAGACTAGCCTCCCCACAGATACGCAGTATTTT. This codes for CASSFQTSLPTDTQYF.

J is TRBJ1-1 and V is TRBV19; D ambiguous. Per germline, CDR1 LNHDA and CDR2 SQIVND (reference sequence). The ends were cut back, 3 bases at V and 2 bases at J, with 7 bases in the middle. This CDR3 spans 13 amino acids. CDR3 nucleotides: TGTGCCAGTAGTATGCGGGAAAACACTGAAGCTTTCTTT. Translating gives CASSMRENTEAFF.

The V call is TRBV3-1 (or the pseudogene TRBV3-2), the J call TRBJ2-1; D is possibly TRBD2 (6 bases). Trimming cost V 0 bases and J 12 bases, with 9 bases left between them. The V gene's germline CDR1 is LGHDT and CDR2 YNNKEL (reference sequence). The CDR3 is 12 amino acids. CDR3 sequence: CASSQEGRGQFF. The CDR3 nucleotides are TGTGCCAGCAGCCAAGAGGGGCGGGGGCAGTTCTTC.

The rearrangement links TRBV16 to TRBJ2-5; 12 bases match TRBD2. Germline CDR1 reads KGHSY; CDR2 reads FQNENV. V was clipped by 5 bases and J by 3 bases; unmatched bases: 4. The CDR3 loop spans 15 amino acids. The CDR3 region has the DNA TGTGCCAGCAGCGCACTAGCGGGGGGCGAAGAGACCCAGTACTTC. Translating it yields CASSALAGGEETQYF.

The chain has TRBV7-3 and TRBJ2-2; D is perhaps TRBD1 (6 bases). The CDR3 is 15 amino acids. The V and J ends lost 4 bases and 2 bases respectively, with 11 bases between them. Germline V CDR1 and CDR2: SGHTA, FQGTGA. The CDR3 nucleotides read TGTGCCAGCAGCTCACGAGGGGGTAACACCGGGGAGCTGTTTTTT. It encodes CASSSRGGNTGELFF.

This chain joins TRBV7-2 and TRBJ1-2, with 9 bases matching TRBD1. CDR3 size: 16 residues. Trimming took 5 bases from V and 6 from J; bases not matched to a gene: 13. The germline CDR1 and CDR2 sequences are SGHTA and FQGNSA. The CDR3 DNA reads TGTGCCAGCAGCATGGGTGGACAGGGGAGAATAAATGGCTACACCTTC. Translated: CASSMGGQGRINGYTF. Drawing the rest from reference TRBV7-2 and TRBJ1-2, the complete variable domain is GAGVSQSPSNKVTEKGKDVELRCDPISGHTALYWYRQSLGQGLEFLIYFQGNSAPDKSGLPSDRFSAERTGGSVSTLTIQRTQQEDSAVYLCASSMGGQGRINGYTFGSGTRLTVV.

The genes are TRBV5-1 and TRBJ1-1; the D gene is possibly TRBD1 (5 bases). Per the germline V gene, CDR1 is SGHRS and CDR2 is YFSETQ. This CDR3 is 14 amino acids long. V shed 2 bases and J shed 4 bases, with 12 bases lying between them. CDR3 residues: CASSFTGDGTEAFF. In DNA, the CDR3 is TGCGCCAGCAGCTTTACGGGGGATGGCACTGAAGCTTTCTTT.

The chain combines TRBV6-5 with TRBJ2-1, with TRBD1 matching over 7 bases. Germline CDR1 reads MNHEY; CDR2 reads SVGAGI. This CDR3 is 13 amino acids long. Trimming took 6 bases from V and 7 from J; bases not matched to a gene: 6. CDR3 DNA sequence: TGTGCCAGCAGATCTATACAGGGGAATGAGCAGTTCTTC. Protein: CASRSIQGNEQFF.

This clone was counted a single time. The chain links TRBV12-3 or TRBV12-4 to TRBJ2-1; tentatively, D is TRBD1 (6 bases). Deletions cut 8 bases from V and 5 bases from J, with 13 bases between. This CDR3 has 13 residues. The CDR3: CASGSGTNNEQFF. In DNA, the CDR3 is TGTGCCAGCGGATCCGGGACAAACAATGAGCAGTTCTTC.

The chain combines TRBV7-5 with TRBJ1-3. TRBV7-5 corresponds to a pseudogene. The CDR3 loop spans 15 amino acids. The CDR3 loop is CARSWRGPYGNTIYF. Written as DNA, the CDR3 is TGTGCCAGAAGCTGGCGTGGTCCGTATGGGAACACCATATATTTT.

The rearrangement joins TRBV11-3 to TRBJ2-1, with TRBD2 identical over 7 bases. The trim removed 0 bases at V and 8 bases at J, leaving 10 bases unmatched. The CDR3 consists of 16 residues. Germline values: CDR1 SGHNT, CDR2 YENEEA. CDR3 region: CASSLDPGGGTDEQFF. For the CDR3, the DNA is TGTGCCAGCAGCTTAGACCCTGGGGGGGGGACGGATGAGCAGTTCTTC.

This clone was seen more than once but under ten times. The chain has TRBV11-1 and TRBJ2-2, with a possible D match to TRBD1 (6 bases). The CDR3 sequence is 13 residues long. Between the trimmed V and J ends, which lost 8 bases and 4 bases, there was a span of 11 bases. The germline CDR1 and CDR2 sequences are SGHAT and FQDESV (reference sequence). The DNA of the CDR3 is TGTGCCAGCTTGCAGGGGCCCACCGGGGAGCTGTTTTTT. This translates into CASLQGPTGELFF.

This clone was seen just once. The rearrangement uses TRBV29-1 and TRBJ1-1; no definite D call. This CDR3 is built from 13 residues. Germline assignment: CDR1 SQVTM and CDR2 ANQGSEA. With 2 bases removed from V and 0 bases from J, the gap between germline ends came to 7 bases. The CDR3 DNA follows: TGCAGCGTTGAACGGAAGATGAACACTGAAGCTTTCTTT. This gives the protein CSVERKMNTEAFF. The whole variable domain, filled in from reference TRBV29-1 and TRBJ1-1, reads SAVISQKPSRDICQRGTSLTIQCQVDSQVTMMFWYRQQPGQSLTLIATANQGSEATYESGFVIDKFPISRPNLTFSTLTVSNMSPEDSSIYLCSVERKMNTEAFFGQGTRLTVV.

This clone was seen a single time. The V call is TRBV4-1, the J call TRBJ1-3; 8 nucleotides line up with TRBD1. V gave up 6 bases and J gave up 4 bases; unmatched junction bases: 11. Per the germline V gene, CDR1 is MGHRA and CDR2 is YSYEKL. The CDR3 spans 16 residues. DNA of the CDR3: TGCGCCAGCAGGGCCCTAGGACAGGGAAGAGGAAACACCATATATTTT. Amino acids: CASRALGQGRGNTIYF.

The chain recombines TRBV6-2 or TRBV6-3 with TRBJ2-7, with 16 bases lining up with TRBD2. This CDR3 has 19 residues. Germline CDR1 reads MNHEY; CDR2 reads SVGEGT. Trimming at V came to 6 bases and at J to 2 bases, leaving 13 bases not matched to a gene. Here the CDR3 reads CASSPGTSGGATFPYEQYF. CDR3 in DNA: TGTGCCAGCAGCCCCGGGACTAGCGGGGGGGCGACGTTCCCCTACGAGCAGTACTTC.

This clone has just one count. The chain has TRBV29-1 and TRBJ1-2; possibly TRBD1 for D (5 bases). Trimming took off 4 bases at V and 4 bases at J, with 13 bases between the two ends. CDR3 size: 13 residues. Per germline, CDR1 SQVTM and CDR2 ANQGSEA. CDR3 nucleotide sequence: TGCAGCGTTGTGGTTGGGGACGGCTATGGCTACACCTTC. Its protein product is CSVVVGDGYGYTF. Using reference TRBV29-1 and TRBJ1-2 for the parts outside the CDR3, the full variable domain is SAVISQKPSRDICQRGTSLTIQCQVDSQVTMMFWYRQQPGQSLTLIATANQGSEATYESGFVIDKFPISRPNLTFSTLTVSNMSPEDSSIYLCSVVVGDGYGYTFGSGTRLTVV.

The chain couples TRBV24-1 to TRBJ2-6, with TRBD1 matching 10 bases. The length of the CDR3 is 14 residues. V shed 7 bases, J shed 12 bases, and the junction held 8 bases outside the gene matches. CDR1 is KGHDR, CDR2 SFDVKD, per germline. The CDR3: CATRETGGAAVLTF. CDR3 DNA sequence: TGTGCCACCAGAGAGACAGGGGGCGCCGCCGTCCTGACTTTC.

This clone occurred once. The rearrangement uses TRBV5-1 and TRBJ2-5; TRBD1 matches at 7 bases. The trim removed 4 bases at V and 2 bases at J, leaving 5 bases unmatched. This CDR3 is built from 14 residues. Per the germline V gene, CDR1 is SGHRS and CDR2 is YFSETQ. The chain's CDR3 is CASSPLQGQETQYF. The CDR3 DNA sequence: TGCGCCAGCAGCCCACTACAGGGGCAAGAGACCCAGTACTTC. Variable domain in full (rest from reference TRBV5-1 and TRBJ2-5): KAGVTQTPRYLIKTRGQQVTLSCSPISGHRSVSWYQQTPGQGLQFLFEYFSETQRNKGNFPGRFSGRQFSNSRSEMNVSTLELGDSALYLCASSPLQGQETQYFGPGTRLLVL.

The J gene is TRBJ1-5, the V gene TRBV6-6, with unresolved D. The CDR3 spans 12 residues. The germline gives CDR1 MNHNY, CDR2 SVGAGI (reference sequence). With 6 bases removed from V and 0 bases from J, the gap between germline ends came to 3 bases. Here the CDR3 DNA reads TGTGCCAGCAGCCCTAGCAATCAGCCCCAGCATTTT. Protein sequence: CASSPSNQPQHF.

This chain joins TRBV7-2 and TRBJ2-3, with D possibly being TRBD2 (6 bases). Between the trimmed V and J ends, which lost 3 bases and 5 bases, there was a span of 15 bases. In germline, CDR1 is SGHTA, CDR2 FQGNSA. This CDR3 region has 15 residues. The CDR3 coding sequence is TGTGCCAGCAGCTTGAACGGGGCGGAGGGAGATACGCAGTATTTT. It encodes CASSLNGAEGDTQYF.

This clone was recorded once. This rearrangement joins TRBV11-3 to TRBJ1-2; 7 bases fit TRBD1. There are 15 residues in the CDR3. The germline CDR1 and CDR2 sequences are SGHNT and YENEEA. V lost 8 bases to trimming and J lost 4 bases; unmatched junction nucleotides: 13. The DNA for the CDR3 is TGTGCCAGCGGGGACGGTCCCCAGGGGGGCTATGGCTACACCTTC. Protein sequence: CASGDGPQGGYGYTF.

Written as DNA, the CDR3 is TGTGCCAGTCTAAAGAGCGGACGGAACACTGAAGCTTTCTTT. Residues: CASLKSGRNTEAFF. V gene TRBV6-5 combines with J gene TRBJ1-1, with D unclear. The CDR3 is 14 amino acids. The ends were cut back, 9 bases at V and 1 base at J, with 15 bases in the middle. CDR1 is MNHEY and CDR2 is SVGAGI in the germline V gene.